These T cell receptor beta chains were read from a single sample in a study of post-analysis software for immune sequencing data. TCRdb ran MiXCR on the PCR reads and lists one entry per CDR3 protein. The profile shows approximately 460,000 distinct CDR3 sequences, 45% of them singletons. Sequencing was done on a sample of blood. The source of these receptors is a girl aged 10 to 17 with multiple sclerosis. Both conserved end residues are part of each CDR3. A D gene is named only where the DNA matches it firmly. Clone size appears in some rows only: once, few, many, or a class for an expanded clone.

j_gene | abundance | d_gene | v_gene | CDR3nt | CDR3aa
TRBJ2-5 | NA | NA | TRBV20-1 | TGCAGTGCTAGAGACTGGCGGGACACAGAGACCCAGTACTTC | CSARDWRDTETQYF
TRBJ1-1 | NA | NA | TRBV5-1 | TGCGCCAGCAGCTTGGAGCTCGGGGCGGGCACTGAAGCTTTCTTT | CASSLELGAGTEAFF
TRBJ2-5 | few | NA | TRBV15 | TGTGCCACCAGCAGAGATCTGAGGGGGGGCCCCGGTTTTGAGACCCAGTACTTC | CATSRDLRGGPGFETQYF
TRBJ2-7 | NA | TRBD2 | TRBV27 | TGTGCCAGCAGATCTAGCGGAAGCTACGAGCAGTACTTC | CASRSSGSYEQYF
TRBJ2-1 | NA | TRBD2 | TRBV7-9 | TGTGCCAGCAGTAAAACCGGGACTAGCGGGGGTTTGAGGGATGAGCAGTTCTTC | CASSKTGTSGGLRDEQFF
TRBJ2-1 | once | NA | TRBV12-3/TRBV12-4 | TGTGCCAGCAGTCCCGGATCCACTACTAGTATTGAGCAGTTCTTC | CASSPGSTTSIEQFF
TRBJ2-1 | NA | TRBD1 | TRBV24-1 | TGTGCCACCAGTGACCTCGGACAGGGGATCAGTGAGCAGTTCTTC | CATSDLGQGISEQFF
TRBJ2-3 | NA | NA | TRBV10-1 | TGCGCCAGCAGTGAGTCGTCGACAGGTACTAGCACAGATACGCAGTATTTT | CASSESSTGTSTDTQYF
TRBJ2-5 | few | TRBD2 | TRBV5-1 | TGCGCCAGCAGCTTGGTTCCGGCGGGAGTTGGAGAGACCCAGTACTTC | CASSLVPAGVGETQYF
TRBJ1-2 | NA | NA | TRBV20-1 | TGCAGTGCTAGAGAGGCTACAGCTAACTATGGCTACACCTTC | CSAREATANYGYTF
TRBJ2-1 | few | TRBD2 | TRBV7-2 | TGTGCCAGCAGCCTTCAAAGGACTAGCGGCAGCTCCTACAATGAGCAGTTCTTC | CASSLQRTSGSSYNEQFF
TRBJ1-2 | NA | TRBD1 | TRBV5-1 | TGCGCCAGCAGCCCGGACAGGGCTAACTATGGCTACACCTTC | CASSPDRANYGYTF
TRBJ2-1 | few | NA | TRBV4-3 | TGCGCCAGCAGCCACCGGCAGGGATCCTACAATGAGCAGTTCTTC | CASSHRQGSYNEQFF
TRBJ2-7 | few | TRBD2 | TRBV25-1 | TGTGCCAGCAGTGAACTAGGGACTAGCCTTAGCTCCTACGAGCAGTACTTC | CASSELGTSLSSYEQYF
TRBJ2-7 | NA | NA | TRBV20-1 | TGCAGTGCTTCGCGCGAGGGGCTAGCCGACGAGCAGTACTTC | CSASREGLADEQYF
TRBJ1-1 | NA | NA | TRBV29-1 | TGCAGCGTCAAAAAAGGAACCAACACTGAAGCTTTCTTT | CSVKKGTNTEAFF